This T cell receptor beta chain was documented in a study of early T cells in non-severe SARS-CoV-2 infection. Overall study context: From unsorted whole blood, bulk RNA was sequenced, and the chains remained unpaired.

cDNA molecules, individually, were tagged with unique molecular identifiers. Each CDR3 protein is one row after TCRdb ran MiXCR on the 5' RACE reads. The sample lists tens of thousands of distinct CDR3 sequences; 7.5% to 9% were seen once. A word on this clonotype: The antigen is not known.

The CDR3 runs to 14 residues. V lost 6 bases and J lost 11; bases outside the gene matches: 7. Germline CDR1 is SGHAT and CDR2 is FQNNGV. General observations from the study: Sequences matched to VDJdb favored anti-spike CD8 responses, while private and CD4 specificities were missed.

The sequence was obtained from an adult who was a healthcare worker with PCR-confirmed SARS-CoV-2 infection or an uninfected control (not recorded which). The specimen comprised whole blood, sampled at baseline. The chain is built from TRBV11-2 and TRBJ2-1, with TRBD2 identical over 13 bases. The CDR3: CASRRLAGGHQQFF. CDR3 nucleotide sequence: TGTGCCAGCAGACGACTAGCGGGGGGCCACCAGCAGTTCTTC.